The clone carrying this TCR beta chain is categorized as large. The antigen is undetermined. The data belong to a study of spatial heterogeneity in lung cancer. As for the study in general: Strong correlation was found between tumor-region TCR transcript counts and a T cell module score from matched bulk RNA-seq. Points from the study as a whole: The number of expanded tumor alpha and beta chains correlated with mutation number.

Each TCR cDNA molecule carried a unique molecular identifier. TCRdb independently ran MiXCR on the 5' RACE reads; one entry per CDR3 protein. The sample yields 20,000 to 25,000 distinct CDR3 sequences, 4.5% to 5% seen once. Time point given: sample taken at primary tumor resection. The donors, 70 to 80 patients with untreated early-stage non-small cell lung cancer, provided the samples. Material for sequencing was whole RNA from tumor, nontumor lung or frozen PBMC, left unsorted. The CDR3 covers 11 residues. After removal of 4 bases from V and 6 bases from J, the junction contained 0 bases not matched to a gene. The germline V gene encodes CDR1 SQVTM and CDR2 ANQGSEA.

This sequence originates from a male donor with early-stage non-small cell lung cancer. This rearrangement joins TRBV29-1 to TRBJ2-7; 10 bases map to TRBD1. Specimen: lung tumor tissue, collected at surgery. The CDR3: CSVGTGGEQYF. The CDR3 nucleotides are TGCAGCGTTGGGACAGGGGGCGAGCAGTACTTC.